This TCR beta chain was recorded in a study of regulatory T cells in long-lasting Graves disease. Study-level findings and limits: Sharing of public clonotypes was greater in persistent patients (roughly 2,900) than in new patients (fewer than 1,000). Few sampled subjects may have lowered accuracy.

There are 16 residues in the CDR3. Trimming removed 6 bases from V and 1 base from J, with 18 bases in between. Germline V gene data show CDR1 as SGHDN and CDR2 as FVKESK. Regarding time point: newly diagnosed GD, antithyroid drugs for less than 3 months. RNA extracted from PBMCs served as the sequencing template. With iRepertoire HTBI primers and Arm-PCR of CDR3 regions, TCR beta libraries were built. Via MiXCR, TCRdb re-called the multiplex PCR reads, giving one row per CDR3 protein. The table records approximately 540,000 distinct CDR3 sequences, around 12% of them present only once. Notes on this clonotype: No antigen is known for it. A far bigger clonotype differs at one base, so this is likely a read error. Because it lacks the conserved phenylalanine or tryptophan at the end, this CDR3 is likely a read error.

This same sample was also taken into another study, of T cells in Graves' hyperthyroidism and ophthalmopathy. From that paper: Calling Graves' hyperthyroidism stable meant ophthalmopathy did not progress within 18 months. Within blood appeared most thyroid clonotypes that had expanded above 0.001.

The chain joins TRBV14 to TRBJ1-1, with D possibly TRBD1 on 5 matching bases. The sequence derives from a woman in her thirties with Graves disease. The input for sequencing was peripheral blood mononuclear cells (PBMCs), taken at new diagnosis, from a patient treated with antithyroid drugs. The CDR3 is CASSLRGGGTNTEAFL. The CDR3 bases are TGTGCCAGCAGTCTACGGGGTGGGGGGACGAACACTGAAGCTTTCCTT.